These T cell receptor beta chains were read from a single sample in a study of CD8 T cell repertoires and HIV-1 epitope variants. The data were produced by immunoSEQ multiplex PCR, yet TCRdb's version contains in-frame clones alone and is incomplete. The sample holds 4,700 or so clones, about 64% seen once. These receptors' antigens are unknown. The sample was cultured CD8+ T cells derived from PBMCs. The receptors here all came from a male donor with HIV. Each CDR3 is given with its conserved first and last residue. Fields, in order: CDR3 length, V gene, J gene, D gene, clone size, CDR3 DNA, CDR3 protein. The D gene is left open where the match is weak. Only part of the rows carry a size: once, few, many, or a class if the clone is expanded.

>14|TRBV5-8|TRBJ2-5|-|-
TGTGCCAGCAGCTTCCTAACACCTCAAGAGACCCAGTACTTC
CASSFLTPQETQYF
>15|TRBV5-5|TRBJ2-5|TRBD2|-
TGTGCCAGCAGCTTTTCTAGCGGGGGGCAAGAGACCCAGTACTTC
CASSFSSGGQETQYF
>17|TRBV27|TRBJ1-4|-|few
TGTGCCAGCGCCTTTAGAGGGTTGGGACGGGCTAATGAAAAACTGTTTTTT
CASAFRGLGRANEKLFF
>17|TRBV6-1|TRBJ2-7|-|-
TGTGCCAGCAGTGACCGATTTCGGGGGGCGGGGGTATACGAGCAGTACTTC
CASSDRFRGAGVYEQYF
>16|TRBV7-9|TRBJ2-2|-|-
TGTGCCAGCAGCCACATTAAGGGGCGCGACACCGGGGAGCTGTTTTTT
CASSHIKGRDTGELFF
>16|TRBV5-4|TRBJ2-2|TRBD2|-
TGTGCCAGCAGCCGTCCCGGACTAGCGGAAACCGGGGAGCTGTTTTTT
CASSRPGLAETGELFF
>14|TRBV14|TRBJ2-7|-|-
TGTGCCAGCAGCCATAAAGGGTCTCCCTACGAGCAGTACTTC
CASSHKGSPYEQYF
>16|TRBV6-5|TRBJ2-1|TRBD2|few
TGTGCCAGCAGTTACTCGACGACTAGCGGGGGTAATGAGCAGTTCTTC
CASSYSTTSGGNEQFF
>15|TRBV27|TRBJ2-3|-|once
TGTGCCAGCAGTTTTACCAGGGGAAGGACAGATACGCAGTATTTT
CASSFTRGRTDTQYF
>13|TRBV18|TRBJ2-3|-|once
TGTGCCAGCTCACCACTAGGGTCAGATACGCAGTATTTT
CASSPLGSDTQYF
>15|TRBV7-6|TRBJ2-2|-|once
TGTGCCAGCAGCTTCTACTCATTTGAGAACGGGGAGCTGTTTTTT
CASSFYSFENGELFF
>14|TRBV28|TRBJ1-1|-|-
TGTGCCAGCGGTGGGGAGTGGGCAGGAACTGAAGCTTTCTTT
CASGGEWAGTEAFF
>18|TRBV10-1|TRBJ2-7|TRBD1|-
TGCGCCAGCAGCTTCCGGGACAGGGGCAGCCCCCAGATCTACGAGCAGTACTTC
CASSFRDRGSPQIYEQYF
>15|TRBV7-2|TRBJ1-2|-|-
TGTGCCAGCAGCTTAGACGGCAGGATGAACTATGGCTACACCTTC
CASSLDGRMNYGYTF
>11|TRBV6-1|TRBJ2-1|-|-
TGTGCCAGCAGTAAATACAATGAGCAGTTCTTC
CASSKYNEQFF
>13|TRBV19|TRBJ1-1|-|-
TGTGCCAGTAGTGACAGCAAGAACACTGAAGCTTTCTTT
CASSDSKNTEAFF
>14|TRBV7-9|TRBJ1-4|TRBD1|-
TGTGCCAGCAGCCTCAGGGGGGAAAATGAAAAACTGTTTTTT
CASSLRGENEKLFF
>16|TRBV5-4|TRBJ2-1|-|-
TGTGCCAGCAGCTTGATCTCGAGGGACCCTAACAATGAGCAGTTCTTC
CASSLISRDPNNEQFF
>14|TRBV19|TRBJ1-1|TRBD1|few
TGTGCCAGTAGTATCGGCAGGGGGGACACTGAAGCTTTCTTT
CASSIGRGDTEAFF
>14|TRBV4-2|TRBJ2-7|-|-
TGTGCCAGCAGCGACTCGACAGTTACCTACGAGCAGTACTTC
CASSDSTVTYEQYF
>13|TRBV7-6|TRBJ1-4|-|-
TGTGCCAGCAGCTTTATAGGGGGAGAAAAACTGTTTTTT
CASSFIGGEKLFF
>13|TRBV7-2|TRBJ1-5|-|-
TGTGCCAGCAGCCTTCGACCTAATCAGCCCCAGCATTTT
CASSLRPNQPQHF
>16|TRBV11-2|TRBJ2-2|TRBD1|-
TGTGCCAGCAGCTTAGAAGTACAGGGGTACACCGGGGAGCTGTTTTTT
CASSLEVQGYTGELFF
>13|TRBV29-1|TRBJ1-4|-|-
TGCAGCGCTGGGGCCGGGTTTCAAGAAAAACTGTTTTTT
CSAGAGFQEKLFF
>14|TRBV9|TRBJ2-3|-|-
TGTGCCAGCAGCGTTGTGGGGACGGGGGATACGCAGTATTTT
CASSVVGTGDTQYF
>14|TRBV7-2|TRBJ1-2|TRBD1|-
TGTGCCAGTGGGGGGGACAGCTTTAGGTATGGCTACACCTTC
CASGGDSFRYGYTF
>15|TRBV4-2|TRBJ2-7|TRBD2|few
TGTGCCAGCAGCCAAGGGACTAGCGGGGGCTACGAGCAGTACTTC
CASSQGTSGGYEQYF
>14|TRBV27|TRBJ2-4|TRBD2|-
TGTGCCAGCAGTTTAGGGACTAGCGGGAGTAATCAGTACTTC
CASSLGTSGSNQYF
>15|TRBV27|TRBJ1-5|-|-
TGTGCCAGCGGCCCGACAGGTATCAGCAATCAGCCCCAGCATTTT
CASGPTGISNQPQHF
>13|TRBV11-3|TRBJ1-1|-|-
TGTGCCAGCAGCTTAGGACCGAAGGTTGAAGCTTTCTTT
CASSLGPKVEAFF
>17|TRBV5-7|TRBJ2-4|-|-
TGTGCCAGCAGCGGCGGGTGGAGGGATTGGGACAAAAACATTCAGTACTTC
CASSGGWRDWDKNIQYF
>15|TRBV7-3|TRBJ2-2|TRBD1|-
TGTGCCAGCAGCCCGGGACAGGGGGACACCGGGGAGCTGTTTTTT
CASSPGQGDTGELFF
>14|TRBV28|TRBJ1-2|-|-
TGTGCCAGCACCACCACGAGGGGAGGAGATGGCTACACCTTC
CASTTTRGGDGYTF
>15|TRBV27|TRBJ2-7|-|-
TGTGCCAGCAGTCAGGACAGATACAAATCCTACGAGCAGTACTTC
CASSQDRYKSYEQYF
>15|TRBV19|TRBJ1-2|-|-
TGTGCCAGTAGTATCTGGGACCAAGAGGTCGATGGCTACACCTTC
CASSIWDQEVDGYTF
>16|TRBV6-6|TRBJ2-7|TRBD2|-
TGTGCCAGCAGCCCCGGACTAGCGGGGGGTTGGTACGAGCAGTACTTC
CASSPGLAGGWYEQYF
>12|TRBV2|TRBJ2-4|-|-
TGTGCCAGCAGTGACAGCAAAAACATTCAGTACTTC
CASSDSKNIQYF
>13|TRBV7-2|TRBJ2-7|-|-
TGTGCCAGCAGCTTAAGCCGCAACTACGAGCAGTACTTC
CASSLSRNYEQYF
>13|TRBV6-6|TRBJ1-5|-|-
TGTGCCAGCTCGCCTTATAGCAATCAGCCCCAGCATTTT
CASSPYSNQPQHF
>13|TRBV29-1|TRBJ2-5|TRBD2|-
TGCAGCGTGGCCCTAGCGGGGGAAGAGACCCAGTACTTC
CSVALAGEETQYF
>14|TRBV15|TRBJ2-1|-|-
TGTGCCACCGCTTCAGGAGGGGTCGGGAATGAGCAGTTCTTC
CATASGGVGNEQFF
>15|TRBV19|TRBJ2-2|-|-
TGTGCCAGTAGTTCTCGAGGAGGGTTAAGCGGGGAGCTGTTTTTT
CASSSRGGLSGELFF
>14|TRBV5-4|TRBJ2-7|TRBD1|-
TGTGCCAGCAGCTTCGGACAGGGTTCCTACGAGCAGTACTTC
CASSFGQGSYEQYF
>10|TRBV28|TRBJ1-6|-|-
TGTGCCAGTGCGGGATCACCCCTCCACTTT
CASAGSPLHF
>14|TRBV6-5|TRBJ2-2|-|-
TGTGCCAGCAGTTACGGGGTGAACACCGGGGAGCTGTTTTTT
CASSYGVNTGELFF
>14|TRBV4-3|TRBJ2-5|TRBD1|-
TGCGCCAGCAGCCAAAACAGGGGACAAGAGACCCAGTACTTC
CASSQNRGQETQYF
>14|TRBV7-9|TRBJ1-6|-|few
TGTGCCAGCAGCCCCCGGCAGGGTAATTCACCCCTCCACTTT
CASSPRQGNSPLHF
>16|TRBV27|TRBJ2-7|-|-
TGTGCCAGCAGTCCTCCGACGGGCGGGGTGCCCTACGAGCAGTACTTC
CASSPPTGGVPYEQYF
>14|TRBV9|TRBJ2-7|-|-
TGTGCCAGCAGCGCGGGAGACGGCACCTACGAGCAGTACTTC
CASSAGDGTYEQYF
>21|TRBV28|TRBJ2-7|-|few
TGTGCCAGCAGTACTCACCCGGGACAGGGGGGACTAGCGGCCTTCTCCTACGAGCAGTACTTC
CASSTHPGQGGLAAFSYEQYF
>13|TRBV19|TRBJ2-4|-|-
TGTGCCAGTAGTATAACAGCCAAAAACATTCAGTACTTC
CASSITAKNIQYF
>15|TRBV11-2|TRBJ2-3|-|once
TGTGCCAGCAGCTTAAGAACGCCACAATGGGATACGCAGTATTTT
CASSLRTPQWDTQYF
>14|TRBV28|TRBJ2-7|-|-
TGTGCCAGCAGTTTACAGGCGAAGGACTACGAGCAGTACTTC
CASSLQAKDYEQYF
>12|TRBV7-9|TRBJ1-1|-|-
TGTGCCAGCAGCTTAGTGAACACTGAAGCTTTCTTT
CASSLVNTEAFF
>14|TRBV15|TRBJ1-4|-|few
TGTGCCACCAGCAGAGACAGGGGTGGGGAAAAACTGTTTTTT
CATSRDRGGEKLFF
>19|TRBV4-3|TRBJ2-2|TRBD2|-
TGCGCCAGCAGCCAAGAGGTCGCGCGGGGGGCCGCGAGCACCGGGGAGCTGTTTTTT
CASSQEVARGAASTGELFF
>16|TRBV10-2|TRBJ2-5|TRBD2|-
TGCGCCAGCAGTGAGTCGGTTAGCGGGGGGCAAGAGACCCAGTACTTC
CASSESVSGGQETQYF
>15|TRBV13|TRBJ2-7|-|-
TGTGCCAGCAGCTACGAGAGGAGGGGGGGTTACGAGCAGTACTTC
CASSYERRGGYEQYF
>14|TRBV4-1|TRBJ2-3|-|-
TGCGCCAGCAGCCAAGCTACAGGGTTAGATACGCAGTATTTT
CASSQATGLDTQYF